This TCR beta chain was recorded in a study of T cell responses to AZD1222 COVID-19 vaccine. The CDR3 is made up of 14 amino acids. The germline V gene encodes CDR1 SGHTA and CDR2 FQGTGA. V gave up 2 bases and J gave up 8 bases, with 15 bases separating them. This table comes from immunoSEQ multiplex PCR, and its TCRdb copy is limited to in-frame clones, with some not included. The data show about 130,000 clones, with about nine tenths seen just once and 1.5% held by the top ten. The sequence came from an adult in good health. The rearrangement joins TRBV7-3 to TRBJ1-1; a possible D gene is TRBD1 (6 bases). This specimen consisted of peripheral blood, obtained on day 0 of AZD1222 vaccination. CDR3 in amino acids: CASSLGVQGSEAFF. The DNA of the CDR3 is TGTGCCAGCAGCTTAGGGGTTCAGGGGTCGGAAGCTTTCTTT.